This T cell receptor beta chain originates from a study of beta chain features in type 1 diabetes. Turning to the study itself: There was similarity between patients and healthy donors in age, gender and cell yields. Study observations and caveats: Naive, central memory and regulatory TCRB repertoires appeared more similar among patients than healthy donors.

A single heparinised draw of approximately 100 mL on average was taken per donor. Researchers reported sorting CD4+ naive, central memory, regulatory and stem cell-like memory cells via CD45RO/CCR7/CD25/CD127/CD95/CD27. V lost 2 bases, J lost 7 bases, and 5 bases stayed unmatched. CDR1 is MNHEY, CDR2 SMNVEV, per germline (reference sequence). This CDR3 has 15 residues. cDNA synthesis used the whole RNA isolate, giving expressed TCRB sequences. TCRdb's table, derived via immunoSEQ multiplex PCR, lists solely in-frame clones and lacks some. In the table there are 350,000 to 450,000 clones, more than 13% of which are singletons. Details on this clone: Its antigen is still unknown.

Sequenced input: naive CD4+ T cells from blood. V usage is TRBV27 and J usage is TRBJ2-1, with 10 bases identical to TRBD2. The TCR comes from a woman aged 18-29 years in good health. Here the CDR3 reads CASSLLSGRRNEQFF. As DNA, the CDR3 is TGTGCCAGCAGTTTACTTAGCGGGAGGCGGAATGAGCAGTTCTTC.